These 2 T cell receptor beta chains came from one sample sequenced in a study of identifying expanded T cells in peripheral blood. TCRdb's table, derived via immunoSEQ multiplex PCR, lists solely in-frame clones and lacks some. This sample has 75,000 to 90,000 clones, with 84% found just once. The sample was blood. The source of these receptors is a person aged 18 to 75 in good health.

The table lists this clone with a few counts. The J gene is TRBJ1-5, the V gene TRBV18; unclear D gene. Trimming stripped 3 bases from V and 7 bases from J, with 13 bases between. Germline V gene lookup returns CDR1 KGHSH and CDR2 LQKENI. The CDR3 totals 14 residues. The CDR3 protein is CASSPTWVMQPQHF. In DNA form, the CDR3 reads TGTGCCAGCTCACCCACGTGGGTCATGCAGCCCCAGCATTTT.

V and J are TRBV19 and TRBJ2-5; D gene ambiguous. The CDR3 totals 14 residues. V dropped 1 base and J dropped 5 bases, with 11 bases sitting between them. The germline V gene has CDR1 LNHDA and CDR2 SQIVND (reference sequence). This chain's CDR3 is CASSIGVPRETQYF. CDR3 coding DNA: TGTGCCAGTAGTATAGGGGTGCCTCGGGAGACCCAGTACTTC.